A selection of T cell receptor beta chains follows, all from one sample in a study of blood T cell repertoires in COVID-19. Assay used: immunoSEQ multiplex PCR; TCRdb lists only in-frame clones, some missing. The sample consists of around 200,000 clones, roughly 82% of them appearing once. Material: PBMCs or T cells enriched from blood (not recorded which). Receptors originate from a man aged 35 to 55 with acute COVID-19. Each CDR3 is given with its conserved first and last residue.

TRBJ1-6	TRBV7-2	CASSFSGQQIYNSPLHF
TRBJ2-3	TRBV6-5	CASRNSGASTDTQYF
TRBJ1-2	TRBV24-1	CATSATRGFGYTF
TRBJ2-5	TRBV7-2	CASSTQRGRTQYF
TRBJ2-3	TRBV7-6	CASSLGLVGDTQYF
TRBJ1-4	TRBV19	CASTQNRAPGVPKLFF
TRBJ1-4	TRBV4-3	CASSQDRGEKLFF
TRBJ1-2	TRBV21-1	CASSPERGQYGYTF
TRBJ1-1	TRBV6-5	CASTNVLGGTEAFF
TRBJ2-3	TRBV6-4	CASSEGAGGPGDTQYF
TRBJ1-2	TRBV5-6	CASSLADYGYTF
TRBJ1-1	TRBV6-6	CASNLQGNTEAFF
TRBJ2-4	TRBV27	CASSLGKDRGAKNIQYF
TRBJ1-3	TRBV9	CASSEDRSGNTIYF
TRBJ2-7	TRBV5-5	CASRDRESVNEQYF
TRBJ1-1	TRBV6-1	CASSEFGGELEAFF
TRBJ2-4	TRBV5-1	CASSQTGESGDIQYF
TRBJ2-1	TRBV9	CASTNGRLAVNEQFF
TRBJ2-5	TRBV6-5	CASTPRGEETQYF
TRBJ1-6	TRBV28	CASSTLGQGNNSPLHF
TRBJ2-1	TRBV15	CATSRDPLAEQFF
TRBJ1-5	TRBV2	CASAPGLLNQPQHF
TRBJ2-1	TRBV7-3	CASSLNMEREQFF
TRBJ1-1	TRBV24-1	CATSDSTETEAFF
TRBJ2-3	TRBV5-4	CASSLGDTPQYF
TRBJ2-7	TRBV9	CASSGADFYEQYF
TRBJ2-1	TRBV4-1	CASSQPSNEQFF
TRBJ1-2	TRBV2	CASSVTSYGYTF
TRBJ2-1	TRBV2	CASRANYNEQFF
TRBJ2-7	TRBV28	CASSLYGWGRKSYEQYF
TRBJ2-1	TRBV13	CASSLLSAGVNEQFF
TRBJ2-1	TRBV11-2	CASSATSGTLDEQFF
TRBJ2-2	TRBV5-1	CASSSTKGQGGGGELFF
TRBJ2-4	TRBV19	CASSPPIAAAKNIQYF
TRBJ1-4	TRBV7-8	CASSHVQGVREKLFF
TRBJ2-3	TRBV27	CATAPSGTSGRRGTQYF
TRBJ1-5	TRBV19	CASADREGQPQHF
TRBJ2-2	TRBV4-1	CASRDRGIFGELFF
TRBJ2-6	TRBV2	CASGVSGANVLTF
TRBJ2-3	TRBV18	CASSLSGETTDTQYF
TRBJ2-1	TRBV5-6	CASSPGSHNEQFF
TRBJ2-5	TRBV19	CASGTGRGETQYF
TRBJ1-5	TRBV28	CASSLWGADYSNQPQHF
TRBJ2-7	TRBV7-9	CASSPSGGREREQYF
TRBJ2-5	TRBV5-1	CASSLGGVDETQYF
TRBJ1-2	TRBV4-3	CASSPTAPNYGYTF
TRBJ2-1	TRBV10-3	CAITPGTAISYNEQFF
TRBJ2-7	TRBV15	CATATGGAYEQYF
TRBJ2-3	TRBV5-5	CASSAGRLAGGTDTQYF
TRBJ2-7	TRBV11-3	CASSSGTSGRYEQYF
TRBJ2-2	TRBV6-5	CACRAGGGTGELFF